This is a list of T cell receptor beta chains from one sample in a study of blood T cell repertoires in COVID-19. TCRdb's table, derived via immunoSEQ multiplex PCR, lists solely in-frame clones and lacks some. The table records tens of thousands of clones, around 93% of them present only once. The sequencing input was peripheral blood. The receptors originated from a human donor with active COVID-19. The donor label of this sample is uncertain. Each CDR3 is given with its conserved first and last residue. A D gene is named only where the DNA matches it firmly. Some rows have no size entry. The others give once, few or many, or a class for an expanded clone.

CDR3 DNA,CDR3 protein,J gene,D gene,clone size,V gene
TGTGCCAGCAATCGGGCGGGGGGCACAGATACGCAGTATTTT,CASNRAGGTDTQYF,TRBJ2-3,TRBD2,.,TRBV9
TGCGCCAGCAGCTCCGGGGACATATTCACCGGGGAGCTGTTTTTT,CASSSGDIFTGELFF,TRBJ2-2,.,.,TRBV5-1
TGCGCCAGCAGCTTGGGTCCGGGGGACAATGAGCAGTTCTTC,CASSLGPGDNEQFF,TRBJ2-1,.,.,TRBV5-1
TGTGCCAGCAGCTTGGCTAGCGGGGGGCAGGCAGATACGCAGTATTTT,CASSLASGGQADTQYF,TRBJ2-3,TRBD2,few,TRBV5-4
TGCGCCAGCAGCCTAGACAGCGGGGCAAGCTCCTACGAGCAGTACTTC,CASSLDSGASSYEQYF,TRBJ2-7,TRBD2,.,TRBV4-1
TGTGCCAGCAGCTTAGGCGGGGGGACCTTCCAGGATACGCAGTATTTT,CASSLGGGTFQDTQYF,TRBJ2-3,TRBD2,.,TRBV11-3
TGCGCCAGCAGCTCGGAGTGGGGACAGGGGGACTATGGCTACACCTTC,CASSSEWGQGDYGYTF,TRBJ1-2,TRBD1,.,TRBV5-1
TGTGCCAGCAGTGAGGGGAGCCCCGCGCTTTCAGGCTTCTACGAGCAGTACTTC,CASSEGSPALSGFYEQYF,TRBJ2-7,.,.,TRBV6-1
TGTGCCAGCAGCCAGATGACGGGGGGGCCGGGTGAGCAGTACTTC,CASSQMTGGPGEQYF,TRBJ2-7,TRBD2,.,TRBV3-1/TRBV3-2
TGTGCCAGCAGCGTAGAAGGGGGACGCACAGATACGCAGTATTTT,CASSVEGGRTDTQYF,TRBJ2-3,.,.,TRBV9
TGTGCCAGCAGTTTTTACCACTCGGACAGGGGGACGAGGAGCTCCTACGAGCAGTACTTC,CASSFYHSDRGTRSSYEQYF,TRBJ2-7,TRBD1,.,TRBV6-2/TRBV6-3
TGCGCCAGCAGCTTAGGGCGGGGGCCCATTCCCTACGAGCAGTACTTC,CASSLGRGPIPYEQYF,TRBJ2-7,.,.,TRBV5-1
TGTGCCAGCAGCGTCGACAGGGGATTCTCTGGCTACACCTTC,CASSVDRGFSGYTF,TRBJ1-2,TRBD1,.,TRBV3-1/TRBV3-2
TGTGCCAGCAGTTACCGAGGGCACGAGCAGTACTTC,CASSYRGHEQYF,TRBJ2-7,.,.,TRBV6-5
TGTGCCAGCAGCTTAAATTCGGGACAGGGAGCCGTTAGCAATCAGCCCCAGCATTTT,CASSLNSGQGAVSNQPQHF,TRBJ1-5,TRBD1,.,TRBV7-2
TGTGCCAGCAGCTTTACTGTTAGCGGGGGGAAAGAGCAGTTCTTC,CASSFTVSGGKEQFF,TRBJ2-1,TRBD2,.,TRBV11-2
TGTGCCAGCAGCTTGGCTTTCGGGTTGGGACACATGGTCGAGCAGTACTTC,CASSLAFGLGHMVEQYF,TRBJ2-7,.,many,TRBV5-6
TGTGCCAGCAGCCGGGCGGGACCTGGAAACACCATATATTTT,CASSRAGPGNTIYF,TRBJ1-3,.,.,TRBV11-2
TGTGCCAGCAGCCCAGGGAGGGGAGCTGGAAACACCATATATTTT,CASSPGRGAGNTIYF,TRBJ1-3,.,.,TRBV7-3
TGTGCCAGCAGCTTATCTCCGGGGGGACCCGGGGAGCTGTTTTTT,CASSLSPGGPGELFF,TRBJ2-2,TRBD2,.,TRBV7-2
TGTGCCAGCAGTTACGTCATCGGGGGGTCCTCCTACGAGCAGTACTTC,CASSYVIGGSSYEQYF,TRBJ2-7,TRBD2,.,TRBV6-2/TRBV6-3
TGTGCCAGCTCACCATTACGGACTAGCGGGGACCAAGAGACCCAGTACTTC,CASSPLRTSGDQETQYF,TRBJ2-5,TRBD2,once,TRBV18
TGTGCCAGCAGTAGCGGGGGGGCCACAGATACGCAGTATTTT,CASSSGGATDTQYF,TRBJ2-3,TRBD2,.,TRBV6-4
TGTGCCAGCAGCTCGACGCCACAGGGGTCTCAGCCCCAGCATTTT,CASSSTPQGSQPQHF,TRBJ1-5,TRBD1,.,TRBV7-8
TGTGCCAGCACCCGACTTCCGAAAGAGACCCAGTACTTC,CASTRLPKETQYF,TRBJ2-5,.,.,TRBV5-5
TGTGCCAGCAGCGGGGGGGGACGGGCCGAGACTGGAAACACCATATATTTT,CASSGGGRAETGNTIYF,TRBJ1-3,.,.,TRBV9
TGTGCCAGCAGTTACCCAGTCTTCAGGGGAGGGTCCTACGAGCAGTACTTC,CASSYPVFRGGSYEQYF,TRBJ2-7,.,once,TRBV6-2/TRBV6-3
TGTGCCAGTAGTACAGGGGGGCGGTCACCCCTCCACTTT,CASSTGGRSPLHF,TRBJ1-6,TRBD1,few,TRBV19
TGTGCCAGCTCACCGAATACAGGGGCTGGGGCAGATACGCAGTATTTT,CASSPNTGAGADTQYF,TRBJ2-3,TRBD1,.,TRBV18
TGCGCCAGCAGCTCGACTGGACAGAACACTGAAGCTTTCTTT,CASSSTGQNTEAFF,TRBJ1-1,.,.,TRBV5-1
TGTGCCAGCAGCCCCGGAACAGGGGGTTATGGCTACACCTTC,CASSPGTGGYGYTF,TRBJ1-2,TRBD1,.,TRBV7-3
TGTGCCAGCAGCCAAGATGGGGAGGGGTACGCCCTCCATAATGAGCAGTTCTTC,CASSQDGEGYALHNEQFF,TRBJ2-1,TRBD2,.,TRBV3-1/TRBV3-2
TGTGCCAGCAGTTCCCCTGGCCTGGAGCAGTACTTC,CASSSPGLEQYF,TRBJ2-7,.,.,TRBV28
TGTGCCAGCAGCTGGGCCACAGGGCGGATATACAATGAGCAGTTCTTC,CASSWATGRIYNEQFF,TRBJ2-1,.,.,TRBV5-4
TGTGCCAGTAGTATCAGGGACACCGGGTTGAACACTGAAGCTTTCTTT,CASSIRDTGLNTEAFF,TRBJ1-1,.,.,TRBV19
TGTGCCAGCAGTTTAACACACATGAACACTGAAGCTTTCTTT,CASSLTHMNTEAFF,TRBJ1-1,.,.,TRBV27
TGTGCCAGTACGAGGACAGATACCGGGGAGCTGTTTTTT,CASTRTDTGELFF,TRBJ2-2,.,few,TRBV19
TGTGCCAGCGCGGGGGCCTTTGGCTACACCTTC,CASAGAFGYTF,TRBJ1-2,.,.,TRBV28
TGTGCCAGCAGCACGGGACAGTACACAGATACGCAGTATTTT,CASSTGQYTDTQYF,TRBJ2-3,TRBD1,.,TRBV7-9
TGTGCCAGCAGCGTCAGGCCGGCCGGAGGCAACACTGAAGCTTTCTTT,CASSVRPAGGNTEAFF,TRBJ1-1,.,.,TRBV7-2
TGTGCCAGCAGTCGGGAGGGAGTCTACAATGAGCAGTTCTTC,CASSREGVYNEQFF,TRBJ2-1,TRBD2,.,TRBV6-2/TRBV6-3
TGTGCCAGCAGTTTCCCGCTTACTAGCGGGGGTAACTACGAGCAGTACTTC,CASSFPLTSGGNYEQYF,TRBJ2-7,TRBD2,.,TRBV6-2/TRBV6-3
TGTGCCAGCAGTTTACTCAGCGGGGGGGCAGTAGATACGCAGTATTTT,CASSLLSGGAVDTQYF,TRBJ2-3,TRBD2,.,TRBV28
TGTGCCAGCAGCTTAATTACAGGGGGCACTGAAGCTTTCTTT,CASSLITGGTEAFF,TRBJ1-1,TRBD1,.,TRBV7-2
TGTGCCAGCACGACAGGGAAGGGCTACGAGCAGTACTTC,CASTTGKGYEQYF,TRBJ2-7,TRBD1,.,TRBV28
TGTGCCAGCGCAGACAGGACAACTGGAAACACCATATATTTT,CASADRTTGNTIYF,TRBJ1-3,.,.,TRBV6-5
TGTGCCAGCAGTAACAGGGCAAATCAGCCCCAGCATTTT,CASSNRANQPQHF,TRBJ1-5,.,.,TRBV12-3/TRBV12-4
TGTGCCATCAGTGATGCCGCACGGTGGGGCGTCACTGAAGCTTTCTTT,CAISDAARWGVTEAFF,TRBJ1-1,.,.,TRBV10-3
TGTGCCAGCAGCTCCGGGACAGGGGTGGACACCGGGGAGCTGTTTTTT,CASSSGTGVDTGELFF,TRBJ2-2,TRBD1,.,TRBV7-3